The rows below give T cell receptor beta chains drawn from one sample of a study of T cells expressing NK-cell markers. TCRdb re-analyzed the 5' RACE reads; it lists each CDR3 protein once, without DNA. The data include roughly 380,000 distinct CDR3 sequences; the top ten clones carry roughly 5.2%. The specimen was blood T cells: a sorted CD56 or NKG2C T cell subset, CD4+ or CD8+ T cells, or bulk PBMC T cells (not recorded which). The receptors stem from a man aged 18 to 70 in good health. The CDR3 runs from the conserved cysteine through the conserved F or W. Clone size, where shown, is once, few, many, or a class for clones that have expanded.

TRBJ2-1 - TRBV5-6 CASSLWGASNEQFF
TRBJ2-1 - TRBV2 CASTGGASRLDEQFF
TRBJ2-6 - TRBV20-1 CSARLGANSGANVLTF
TRBJ1-3 - TRBV11-2 CASSKTGRGNTIYF
TRBJ2-7 - TRBV20-1 CSARGGTGDSYEQYF
TRBJ2-1 - TRBV20-1 CSARAGGLAQYNEQFF
TRBJ2-3 - TRBV20-1 CSARPDREGTDTQYF
TRBJ1-3 - TRBV12-3/TRBV12-4 CASNTGTASGNTIYF
TRBJ2-2 - TRBV30 CAWTITNTGELFF
TRBJ1-5 - TRBV6-5 CASGTGGGSNQPQHF
TRBJ2-1 - TRBV7-8 CASSLNPDRTNEQFF
TRBJ2-7 - TRBV18 CASSPIVWDRGDEQYF
TRBJ2-2 medium-sized TRBV2 CASSEVHTGELFF
TRBJ2-2 - TRBV27 CASSFLGQGTGELFF
TRBJ2-3 - TRBV9 CASSEAGLAGLQQYF
TRBJ2-1 - TRBV19 CASSRVAGGSSSYNEQFF
TRBJ2-7 - TRBV6-1 CASRPRDRGRFYEQYF
TRBJ1-4 - TRBV7-9 CASSSGQPYTTEKLFF
TRBJ2-1 - TRBV28 CASSDPRGQRNNEQFF
TRBJ1-1 - TRBV6-1 CASSDRTQGANTEAFF
TRBJ2-2 - TRBV14 CASSLWGLADFTGELFF
TRBJ2-7 - TRBV12-3/TRBV12-4 CASSFGGTPRDEQYF
TRBJ1-3 - TRBV5-1 CASSPPGNTIYF
TRBJ2-7 - TRBV12-3/TRBV12-4 CASTPGLAGRAYEQYF
TRBJ2-3 - TRBV12-3/TRBV12-4 CASSPSQRTDTQYF
TRBJ1-2 - TRBV12-3/TRBV12-4 CASSSSRGSYGYTF
TRBJ2-3 - TRBV4-1 CASSRPFATTSTDTQYF
TRBJ1-6 - TRBV7-7 CASSLWTGLLSYNSPLHF
TRBJ2-7 - TRBV7-9 CASSWSTTYEQYF
TRBJ2-2 - TRBV6-1 CASRDRWERGPGELFF
TRBJ2-1 - TRBV12-3/TRBV12-4 CASLNQGRGVEGYNEQFF
TRBJ2-3 - TRBV5-1 CASSSSGGPTDTQYF
TRBJ1-4 - TRBV15 CATSRDHGGNEKLFF